Shown below are 26 T cell receptor beta chains from a single sample sequenced in a study of blood T cell repertoires in COVID-19. Method: immunoSEQ multiplex PCR; TCRdb's copy keeps in-frame clones and lacks some. The sample records over 200,000 clones, 70% to 85% being singletons. The sample comprised PBMCs or T cells enriched from blood (not recorded which). These receptors were obtained from a man aged 55-75 years who had recovered from COVID-19.

This chain connects TRBV7-2 to TRBJ2-1; the match to TRBD1 covers 7 bases. V was pared by 2 bases and J by 7 bases, with 2 bases of the junction left unmatched. Per the germline V gene, CDR1 is SGHTA and CDR2 is FQGNSA. The CDR3 spans 13 residues. The CDR3 region is CASSLLTGNEQFF. The DNA for the CDR3 is TGTGCCAGCAGCTTATTGACAGGGAATGAGCAGTTCTTC.

The J gene is TRBJ2-1, the V gene TRBV10-1; 9 bases agree with TRBD1. There are 16 residues in the CDR3. The trim removed 3 bases at V and 5 bases at J, leaving 8 bases unmatched. Per the germline V gene, CDR1 is WNHNN and CDR2 is SYGVQD (reference sequence). The CDR3: CASSELGTGTNNEQFF. The CDR3 DNA reads as TGCGCCAGCAGTGAATTAGGGACAGGGACCAACAATGAGCAGTTCTTC.

This rearrangement joins TRBV4-2 to TRBJ2-7; D might be TRBD1 (5 bases). From germline, CDR1 is LGHNA and CDR2 YNFKEQ. The CDR3 sequence is 13 residues long. V shed 3 bases and J shed 3 bases, with 9 bases lying between them. CDR3 nucleotide sequence: TGTGCCAGCAGCCAGTGGCAGGGCTACGAGCAGTACTTC. The encoded protein is CASSQWQGYEQYF.

This clone was recorded once. This chain uses TRBV21-1 with TRBJ1-1; TRBD1 is the table's D call and was not checked against the DNA. TRBV21-1 is given as a pseudogene. The CDR3 is 16 residues long. In DNA form, the CDR3 reads TGTGCCAGCAGCAAAGCAAGACAGGCATTAAACACTGAAGCTTTCTTT. This gives the protein CASSKARQALNTEAFF.

The genes are TRBV13 and TRBJ1-4; D may be TRBD1 (5 bases). CDR1 and CDR2 from the germline V gene are PRHDT and FYEKMQ (reference sequence). CDR3 length: 14 amino acids. V was shortened by 5 bases and J by 8 bases, with 15 bases between the two germline ends. This CDR3 is CASSQRGGGEKLFF. In DNA, the CDR3 is TGTGCCAGCAGCCAAAGGGGAGGTGGGGAAAAACTGTTTTTT.

The V gene is TRBV11-3, the J gene TRBJ2-7, with 8 nucleotides matching TRBD2. This CDR3 is 15 amino acids long. Trimming cost V 5 bases and J 0 bases; bases outside gene matches: 6. The germline V gene has CDR1 SGHNT and CDR2 YENEEA. CDR3 residues: CASSPGGGNSYEQYF. The CDR3 DNA is TGTGCCAGCAGCCCGGGCGGGGGGAACTCCTACGAGCAGTACTTC.

This clone was detected once. The genes are TRBV19 and TRBJ2-2, with a weak D call TRBD2 (5 bases). Germline V gene lookup returns CDR1 LNHDA and CDR2 SQIVND (reference sequence). Trimming took off 5 bases at V and 4 bases at J, with 17 bases between the two ends. The CDR3 runs 16 residues. CDR3 DNA sequence: TGTGCCAGTAGTCCCCAGACGCCCGCGGGCACCGGGGAGCTGTTTTTT. Its translation: CASSPQTPAGTGELFF.

The chain has TRBV4-2 and TRBJ1-2; D not resolved. The ends were cut back, 2 bases at V and 0 bases at J, with 10 bases in the middle. The CDR3 loop spans 15 amino acids. Looked up from germline, CDR1 is LGHNA and CDR2 is YNFKEQ. CDR3 DNA sequence: TGTGCCAGCAGCCAACCCGACACGGCTAACTATGGCTACACCTTC. It is translated as CASSQPDTANYGYTF.

The genes are TRBV5-1 and TRBJ1-5, with 9 bases fitting TRBD1. In germline, CDR1 is SGHRS, CDR2 YFSETQ. The CDR3 consists of 14 residues. Trimming cost V 4 bases and J 5 bases; bases outside gene matches: 4. CDR3: CASSIGTGHQPQHF. The CDR3 nucleotides are TGCGCCAGCAGCATCGGGACAGGGCATCAGCCCCAGCATTTT.

This chain joins TRBV12-5 and TRBJ1-5, with 8 bases fitting TRBD1. This CDR3 spans 14 amino acids. V lost 7 bases to trimming and J lost 4 bases; unmatched junction nucleotides: 6. In germline, CDR1 is LGHNT, CDR2 FRNRAP. This CDR3 reads CASAQGQVNQPQHF. CDR3 bases: TGTGCTAGTGCCCAGGGACAGGTAAATCAGCCCCAGCATTTT.

The genes are TRBV15 and TRBJ1-6, with D uncertain. Germline V gene sequence: CDR1 LNHNV, CDR2 YYDKDF (reference sequence). The CDR3 consists of 13 residues. V was pared by 0 bases and J by 8 bases, with 5 bases between. DNA for the CDR3: TGTGCCACCAGCAGAGATCAGGATTCACCCCTCCACTTT. Protein sequence: CATSRDQDSPLHF.

This clone was counted once. The rearrangement joins TRBV4-3 to TRBJ1-6, with TRBD1 as a possible D gene (6 bases). Trimming removed 5 bases at V and 8 bases at J, with 13 bases between. The CDR3 sequence is 14 residues long. Germline lookup yields CDR1 LGHNA and CDR2 YSLEER. CDR3 sequence reads: CASSNTDRYSPLHF. The DNA of the CDR3 is TGCGCCAGCAGCAACACTGACAGGTATTCACCCCTCCACTTT.

The chain carries TRBV27 and TRBJ1-1; 9 bases align to TRBD1. Unmatched junction bases numbered 4, after V lost 5 bases and J lost 0 bases. The CDR3 has 15 amino acids. Germline CDR1 MNHEY, CDR2 SMNVEV (reference sequence). The CDR3 region is CASSRTGVMNTEAFF. CDR3 sequence (DNA): TGTGCCAGCAGTCGGACAGGGGTCATGAACACTGAAGCTTTCTTT.

The V and J genes are TRBV12-5 and TRBJ1-4; tentatively, D is TRBD1 (5 bases). Germline values: CDR1 LGHNT, CDR2 FRNRAP. V was cut by 4 bases and J by 0 bases, with 9 bases left in between. This CDR3 is 15 amino acids long. Here the CDR3 reads CASGSPTATNEKLFF. In DNA, the CDR3 is TGTGCTAGTGGTTCCCCGACAGCAACTAATGAAAAACTGTTTTTT.

The chain employs TRBV6-1 and TRBJ2-5; perhaps TRBD1 as D (5 bases). In germline, CDR1 is MNHNS, CDR2 SASEGT. The CDR3 has 13 residues. V was shortened by 3 bases and J by 2 bases, with 7 bases between the two germline ends. The CDR3 loop is CASSDGQQETQYF. The CDR3 coding sequence is TGTGCCAGCAGTGACGGACAACAAGAGACCCAGTACTTC.

In this sample, this clone turned up a few times. CDR3 residues: CASGVRVRGNTEAFF. Here the CDR3 DNA reads TGCGCCAGCGGGGTCAGGGTCAGAGGGAACACTGAAGCTTTCTTT. This chain joins TRBV10-2 and TRBJ1-1, with D perhaps matching TRBD1 (5 bases). The CDR3 extends over 15 amino acids. With 8 bases removed from V and 1 base from J, the gap between germline ends came to 17 bases. The germline V gene encodes CDR1 WSHSY and CDR2 SAAADI.

Concerning this clone itself: Relative to the germline gene, one junction end is altered; a read error may explain this. This sequence joins TRBV6-5 and TRBJ2-3, with 9 bases that match TRBD2. CDR1 is MNHEY, CDR2 SVGAGI, per germline. The CDR3 spans 13 residues. The CDR3 here is CAGRVAGEDTQYF. CDR3 coding DNA: TGTGCCGGCAGAGTAGCGGGGGAAGATACGCAGTATTTT.

The gene calls are TRBV6-2 or TRBV6-3 and TRBJ1-1; 8 nucleotides match TRBD1. The CDR3 length is 14 residues. Per germline, CDR1 MNHEY and CDR2 SVGEGT. The ends lost 4 bases at V and 1 base at J; junction bases unmatched: 2. CDR3 bases: TGTGCCAGCAGTTCGGACAGGGAGAACACTGAAGCTTTCTTT. Translating gives CASSSDRENTEAFF.

The chain is built from TRBV11-3 and TRBJ1-1, with D possibly matching TRBD1 (6 bases). Germline CDR1 reads SGHNT; CDR2 reads YENEEA. This CDR3 has 17 amino acids. V lost 5 bases, J lost 7 bases, and 26 bases lay in between. CDR3: CASSPGLGTTSGYEAFF. CDR3 bases: TGTGCCAGCAGCCCTGGACTCGGGACAACGTCAGGGTATGAAGCTTTCTTT. Based on the CDR3 plus reference TRBV11-3 and TRBJ1-1, the full variable domain is EAGVVQSPRYKIIEKKQPVAFWCNPISGHNTLYWYLQNLGQGPELLIRYENEEAVDDSQLPKDRFSAERLKGVDSTLKIQPAELGDSAVYLCASSPGLGTTSGYEAFFGQGTRLTVV.

CDR3 sequence: CASSLSGTGYEQYF. The CDR3 DNA follows: TGTGCCAGCAGCCTCTCGGGGACAGGGTACGAGCAGTACTTC. The gene calls are TRBV7-9 and TRBJ2-7; 9 bases fit TRBD1. V lost 5 bases and J lost 4; bases outside the gene matches: 6. Germline loops: CDR1 SEHNR, CDR2 FQNEAQ (reference sequence). The CDR3 extends over 14 amino acids.

This clone was seen once. This chain joins TRBV2 and TRBJ2-7; 7 bases are a match to TRBD1. V was clipped by 4 bases and J by 7 bases; unmatched bases: 7. CDR3 length equals 13 residues. The germline CDR1 and CDR2 sequences are SNHLY and FYNNEI. The CDR3 nucleotides read TGTGCCAGCAGTGCTGGACAGGTTCGTGAGCAGTACTTC. Its protein is CASSAGQVREQYF.

This chain uses TRBV30 with TRBJ1-2; 9 bases are a match to TRBD1. The length of the CDR3 is 13 residues. V shed 3 bases and J 8 bases; nucleotides not matched to a gene: 7. The germline CDR1 and CDR2 sequences are GTSNPN and SVGIG (reference sequence). CDR3 sequence: CAWREQGAGGYTF. The CDR3 DNA reads as TGTGCCTGGAGGGAACAGGGGGCGGGCGGCTACACCTTC.

This clone was recorded only once. The chain uses TRBV24-1 and TRBJ2-6, with D maybe TRBD1 (5 bases). V was trimmed by 1 base and J by 2 bases, leaving 5 bases between them. Per germline, CDR1 KGHDR and CDR2 SFDVKD. This CDR3 comprises 15 residues. CDR3 DNA: TGTGCCACCAGTGATTTCAGGGCTGGGGCCAACGTCCTGACTTTC. It yields the protein CATSDFRAGANVLTF.

The V call is TRBV10-2, the J call TRBJ1-6; 7 positions match TRBD1. The trim removed 10 bases at V and 7 bases at J, leaving 4 bases unmatched. Germline V gives CDR1 WSHSY, CDR2 SAAADI. CDR3 length: 12 residues. The CDR3 DNA follows: TGCGCCACTCAACAGGGGAATTCACCCCTCCACTTT. Translated, it gives CATQQGNSPLHF.

The chain employs TRBV5-1 and TRBJ2-5, with D tentatively TRBD2 (7 bases). Trimming pared 4 bases from V and 5 bases from J, leaving 18 bases between. The CDR3 covers 15 residues. Germline assignment: CDR1 SGHRS and CDR2 YFSETQ. In nucleotides, the CDR3 is TGCGCCAGCAGCAAAACACAGGGAGGGGTCGAGACCCAGTACTTC. Translation: CASSKTQGGVETQYF.

J is TRBJ1-1 and V is TRBV6-5; maybe TRBD1 (5 bases). CDR1 and CDR2 (germline): MNHEY, SVGAGI. The germline V and J ends were trimmed by 6 bases and 2 bases, with 10 bases remaining between them. CDR3 length: 13 residues. The CDR3 DNA reads TGTGCCAGCAGCAGACAGTTAAACACTGAAGCTTTCTTT. The encoded protein is CASSRQLNTEAFF.